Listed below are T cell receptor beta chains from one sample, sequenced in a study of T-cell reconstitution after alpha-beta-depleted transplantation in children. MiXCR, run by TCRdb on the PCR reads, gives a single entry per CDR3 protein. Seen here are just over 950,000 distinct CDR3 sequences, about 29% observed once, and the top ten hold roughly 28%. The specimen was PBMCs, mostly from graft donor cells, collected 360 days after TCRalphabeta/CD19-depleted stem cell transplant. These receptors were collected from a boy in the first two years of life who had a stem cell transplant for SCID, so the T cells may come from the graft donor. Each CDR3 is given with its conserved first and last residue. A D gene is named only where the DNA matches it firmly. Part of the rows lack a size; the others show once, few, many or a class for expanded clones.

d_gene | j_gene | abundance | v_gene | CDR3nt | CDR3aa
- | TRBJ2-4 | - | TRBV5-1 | TGCGCCAGCAGCTTGGTGCGGGGCCCTCAAAACATTCAGTACTTC | CASSLVRGPQNIQYF
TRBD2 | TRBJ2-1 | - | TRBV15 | TGTGCCACCAGCAGTTCACTAGCGGGGCTCTACAATGAGCAGTTCTTC | CATSSSLAGLYNEQFF
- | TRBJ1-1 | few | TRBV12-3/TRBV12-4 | TGTGCCAGCAGTTTCGACAGGATCCTCACTGAAGCTTTCTTT | CASSFDRILTEAFF
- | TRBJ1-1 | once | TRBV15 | TGTGCCACCAGCAGAGATGGGGGGCCGAACACTGAAGCTTTCTTT | CATSRDGGPNTEAFF
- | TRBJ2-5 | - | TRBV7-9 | TGTGCCAGCAGCTTAGCCGAAGGAGACAAAGAGACCCAGTACTTC | CASSLAEGDKETQYF
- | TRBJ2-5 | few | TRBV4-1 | TGCGCCAGCAGCCAAGATCCGATGCGGGGTTGGGAGACCCAGTACTTC | CASSQDPMRGWETQYF
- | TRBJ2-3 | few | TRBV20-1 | TGCAGTGCTAGAGGTCGGGGGGCGGCAGATACGCAGTATTTT | CSARGRGAADTQYF
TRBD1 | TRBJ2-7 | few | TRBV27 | TGTGCCAGCAGTCCTAAGGGGCTAGCAGGGGGCGTGCAGTACTTC | CASSPKGLAGGVQYF
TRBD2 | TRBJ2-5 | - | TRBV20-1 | TGCAGTGCTAGAGATGTAGCAGGACTAGCGGGGGAGGAGTACTTC | CSARDVAGLAGEEYF
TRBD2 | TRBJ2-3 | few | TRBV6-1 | TGTGCCAGCAGTCCGACCGGACTAGCGGGAACAGATACGCAGTATTTT | CASSPTGLAGTDTQYF
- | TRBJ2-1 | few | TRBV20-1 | TGCAGTGCGGCCCCCGTCCCAAACAATGAGCAGTTCTTC | CSAAPVPNNEQFF
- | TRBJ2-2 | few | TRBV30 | TGTGCCTGGAGTCCCGACAGAACCGGGGAGCTGTTTTTT | CAWSPDRTGELFF
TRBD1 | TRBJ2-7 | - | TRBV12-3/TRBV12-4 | TGTGCCAGCAGTTTAGCGCGGATACGGGACAGGGGCTCCGAGCAGTACTTC | CASSLARIRDRGSEQYF
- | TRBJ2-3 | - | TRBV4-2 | TGTGCCAGCAGCCACCCCCGGTCAGGGGGCACAGATACGCAGTATTTT | CASSHPRSGGTDTQYF
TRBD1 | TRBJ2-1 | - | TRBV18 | TGTGCCAGCTCACCCCGGACAGGGGTTGAGCAGTTCTTC | CASSPRTGVEQFF
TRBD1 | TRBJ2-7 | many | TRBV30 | TGTGCCTTCATCTATCCCGGGACAGAAGACTCCTACGAGCAGTACTTC | CAFIYPGTEDSYEQYF
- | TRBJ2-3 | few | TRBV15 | TGTGCCACCAGCCCTGGGCTAGGAACAGATACGCAGTATTTT | CATSPGLGTDTQYF
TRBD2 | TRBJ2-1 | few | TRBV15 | TGTGCCACCAGCAGAGGCCTGAGCGGGGGGGCCGGAGGTGAGCAGTTCTTC | CATSRGLSGGAGGEQFF
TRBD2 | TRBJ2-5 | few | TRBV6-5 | TGTGCCAGCAGTTACTCCCCTAGCGGGGGAAGGGGAGAGACCCAGTACTTC | CASSYSPSGGRGETQYF
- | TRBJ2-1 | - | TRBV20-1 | TGCAGTGCTAGCGCGTATGAGCAGTTCTTC | CSASAYEQFF
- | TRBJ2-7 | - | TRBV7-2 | TGTGCCAGCAGCTTAGCCGGCGCAGGGGTCCGAAGCTCCTACGAGCAGTACTTC | CASSLAGAGVRSSYEQYF
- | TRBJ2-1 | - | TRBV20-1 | TGCAGTGCGCAAAGGGGGCGGGGAGACTACAATGAGCAGTTCTTC | CSAQRGRGDYNEQFF
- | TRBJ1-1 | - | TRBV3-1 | TGTGCCAGCAGCCAAGGCAACAACGTTTACAGGGCGGTGGGCACTGAAGCTTTCTTT | CASSQGNNVYRAVGTEAFF
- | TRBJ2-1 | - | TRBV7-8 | TGTGCCAGCAGCCGTATACAGGCCCGCTACAATGAGCAGTTCTTC | CASSRIQARYNEQFF
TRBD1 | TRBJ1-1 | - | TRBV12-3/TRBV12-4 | TGTGCCAGCAGTCCCGGAAAGCTACAGGGGGAGAACACTGAAGCTTTCTTT | CASSPGKLQGENTEAFF
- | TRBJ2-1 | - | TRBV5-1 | TGCGCCAGCAGCTTGGGAGCGGCCGGCTCCTACAATGAGCAGTTCTTC | CASSLGAAGSYNEQFF
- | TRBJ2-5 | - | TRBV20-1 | TGCAGTGCTAAGGGGGGAGAGACCCAGTACTTC | CSAKGGETQYF
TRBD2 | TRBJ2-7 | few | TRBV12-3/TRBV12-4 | TGTGCCAGCCGATCCGGGACTATCTTCCACGAGCAGTACTTC | CASRSGTIFHEQYF
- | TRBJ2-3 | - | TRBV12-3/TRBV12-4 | TGTGCCAGCAGTTTATCCAGGACAATCCCAGATACGCAGTATTTT | CASSLSRTIPDTQYF
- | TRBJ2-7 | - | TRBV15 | TGTGCCACCAGCAGAGGCCCGCCGAACTGGGAGCAGTACTTC | CATSRGPPNWEQYF
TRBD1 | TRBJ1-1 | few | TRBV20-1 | TGCAGTGCTAGCGGGACAGGAGCCTACACTGAAGCTTTCTTT | CSASGTGAYTEAFF
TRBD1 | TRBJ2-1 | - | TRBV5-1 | TGCGCCAGCAGCCCCAGGGGGACAGGGTCCTACAATGAGCAGTTCTTC | CASSPRGTGSYNEQFF
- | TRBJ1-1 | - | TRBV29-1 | TGCAGCGTTGAGGTCAGGGAAACAGTGGACACTGAAGCTTTCTTT | CSVEVRETVDTEAFF
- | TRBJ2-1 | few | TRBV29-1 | TGCAGCGTTTGGGGACCTCCGGGGGTTAATGAGCAGTTCTTC | CSVWGPPGVNEQFF
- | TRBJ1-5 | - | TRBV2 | TGTGCCAGCAGTAATCAGGGCGGCAATCAGCCCCAGCATTTT | CASSNQGGNQPQHF
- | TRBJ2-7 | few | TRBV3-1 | TGTGCCAGCAGCCAAGTTCCCAAATCCGGGAGTAGCTCCTACGAGCAGTACTTC | CASSQVPKSGSSSYEQYF
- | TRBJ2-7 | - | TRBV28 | TGTGCCAGCGGACTACGGTCCTACGAGCAGTACTTC | CASGLRSYEQYF
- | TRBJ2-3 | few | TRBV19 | TGTGCCAGTAGGCCGGGCAGGATGACAGATACGCAGTATTTT | CASRPGRMTDTQYF
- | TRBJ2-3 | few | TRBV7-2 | TGTGCCAGCAGCCCCGCCCCGTTCCGCACAGATACGCAGTATTTT | CASSPAPFRTDTQYF
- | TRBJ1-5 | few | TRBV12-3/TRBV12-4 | TGTGCCAGCTCTACTCTTCATCAGCCCCAGCATTTT | CASSTLHQPQHF
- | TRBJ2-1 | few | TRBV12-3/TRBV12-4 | TGTGCCAGCAGTTTATGGTTCCTGGGGCATGAGCAGTTCTTC | CASSLWFLGHEQFF
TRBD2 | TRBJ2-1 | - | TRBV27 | TGTGCCAGCAGTTACTTCCTAGCGGGGGGGCCCAATGAGCAGTTCTTC | CASSYFLAGGPNEQFF
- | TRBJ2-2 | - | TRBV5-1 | TGCGCCAGCAGCTTGCTTAGAGAGGACGGGGAGCTGTTTTTT | CASSLLREDGELFF
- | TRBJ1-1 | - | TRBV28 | TGTGCCAGCAGTTCCAGAAGGGTCACTGAAGCTTTCTTT | CASSSRRVTEAFF
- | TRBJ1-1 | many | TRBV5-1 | TGCGCCAGCAGCCCGTATCCTGACGGCACTGAAGCTTTCTTT | CASSPYPDGTEAFF
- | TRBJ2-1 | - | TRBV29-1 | TGCAGCGTGAGGGCAGGGGGGTTAGATGAGCAGTTCTTC | CSVRAGGLDEQFF
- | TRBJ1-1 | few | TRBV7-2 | TGTGCCAGCAGCTTAACGGGGGCGCGGACTGAAGCTTTCTTT | CASSLTGARTEAFF
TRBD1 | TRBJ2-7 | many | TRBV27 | TGTGCCAGCAGCTTTGGACAGGGCATCTACGAGCAGTACTTC | CASSFGQGIYEQYF
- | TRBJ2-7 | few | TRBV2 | TGTGCCAGCAGATTCTCACGGGACGGCCGCTCCTACGAGCAGTACTTC | CASRFSRDGRSYEQYF
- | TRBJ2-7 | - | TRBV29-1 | TGCAGCGTGGCACGCGGACAGTCCTACGAGCAGTACTTC | CSVARGQSYEQYF
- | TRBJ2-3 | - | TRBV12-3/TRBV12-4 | TGTGCCAGCAGTTTTCTGGTTGGGATTGGGGGCCCAGATACGCAGTATTTT | CASSFLVGIGGPDTQYF
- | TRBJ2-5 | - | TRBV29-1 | TGCAGCGTTGTCTGGGCGCAAGAGACCCAGTACTTC | CSVVWAQETQYF
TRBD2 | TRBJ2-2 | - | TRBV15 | TGTGCCACCAGCAGAGATCGTAGCGGGAGAAGGTTTAACACCGGGGAGCTGTTTTTT | CATSRDRSGRRFNTGELFF
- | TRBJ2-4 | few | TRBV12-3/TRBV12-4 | TGTGCCAGCACCCTCCACAGTAGACAGAGAAACATTCAGTACTTC | CASTLHSRQRNIQYF